Shown below are 27 T cell receptor beta chains from a single sample sequenced in a study of T-cell reconstitution after alpha-beta-depleted transplantation in children. Preparing the TCRbeta library involved the use of unique molecular identifiers. TCRdb called the PCR reads again in MiXCR, with one record for every CDR3 protein. This sample has 300,000 or so distinct CDR3 sequences; roughly 25% occur once, and the top ten carry 9.5% to 12%. The sample in question was PBMCs, mostly from graft donor cells, obtained 180 days after TCRalphabeta/CD19-depleted stem cell transplant. The receptors come from a male patient under 18 who had a stem cell transplant for acute lymphoblastic leukemia, so the T cells may come from the graft donor.

This clonotype has at least ten counts. The chain couples TRBV29-1 to TRBJ2-7, with D perhaps given as TRBD1 or TRBD2 (6 bases each). Germline V gene data show CDR1 as SQVTM and CDR2 as ANQGSEA. With 6 bases removed from V and 1 base from J, the gap between germline ends came to 16 bases. The CDR3 length is 14 residues. The CDR3 DNA reads TGCAGCGTAAGGGGGGACCCCTGGTCCTACGAGCAGTACTTC. Protein sequence: CSVRGDPWSYEQYF.

This chain joins TRBV6-1 and TRBJ1-5; D might be TRBD1 (5 bases). CDR1 and CDR2 (germline): MNHNS, SASEGT. The CDR3 covers 13 residues. Between the trimmed V and J ends, which lost 4 bases and 4 bases, there was a span of 8 bases. CDR3 loop: CASSGQTNQPQHF. CDR3 coding DNA: TGTGCCAGCAGTGGACAGACAAATCAGCCCCAGCATTTT.

This clonotype appeared a few times. The chain recombines TRBV2 with TRBJ2-5; tentative D call: TRBD1 (6 bases). CDR3 length equals 14 residues. The germline CDR1 and CDR2 sequences are SNHLY and FYNNEI. The V and J ends lost 5 bases and 0 bases respectively, with 10 bases between them. In nucleotides, the CDR3 is TGTGCCAGCAGTTTTACAGGGTACCAAGAGACCCAGTACTTC. Encoded protein: CASSFTGYQETQYF.

The J gene is TRBJ1-1, the V gene TRBV24-1; TRBD1 matches at 8 bases. Germline V CDR1 and CDR2: KGHDR, SFDVKD. CDR3 length equals 17 residues. V trimming: 7 bases; J trimming: 0 bases; junction bases outside the gene matches: 12. The DNA for the CDR3 is TGTGCCACCAGATCCCAGGGGCAGGGGGCGGTGAACACTGAAGCTTTCTTT. It is translated as CATRSQGQGAVNTEAFF.

The V and J genes are TRBV14 and TRBJ2-4; 7 bases agree with TRBD1. This CDR3 is 14 amino acids long. Germline trimming cut 4 bases from V and 6 bases from J; bases unmatched to any gene: 6. CDR1 is SGHDN and CDR2 is FVKESK in the germline V gene. The CDR3 DNA reads TGTGCCAGCAGCCGAAGACAGGGCCCAAACATTCAGTACTTC. Its translation: CASSRRQGPNIQYF.

There are a few counts of this clonotype. The J gene is TRBJ2-5, the V gene TRBV4-1; 10 nucleotides line up with TRBD2. The junction had 10 bases not matched to a gene; V was cut back by 4 bases and J by 5 bases. The CDR3 is 16 residues long. In germline, CDR1 is MGHRA, CDR2 YSYEKL. Here the CDR3 reads CASSPPTSGARETQYF. The CDR3 DNA reads TGCGCCAGCAGCCCCCCCACTAGCGGGGCACGGGAGACCCAGTACTTC.

This clonotype has more than one count but fewer than ten. This sequence joins TRBV4-1 and TRBJ1-2; no definite D call. Germline-derived CDR1 and CDR2 are MGHRA and YSYEKL. Trimming left V 4 bases short and J 3 bases short, with 12 bases between. The CDR3 runs to 14 residues. Written as DNA, the CDR3 is TGCGCCAGCAGCCCAAACCGAGGGTACTATGGCTACACCTTC. Translating gives CASSPNRGYYGYTF.

V and J are TRBV20-1 and TRBJ1-2; TRBD1 matches 8 bases. The CDR3 runs 14 residues. V lost 3 bases, J lost 4 bases, and 7 bases stayed unmatched. Germline V lookup: CDR1 DFQATT, CDR2 SNEGSKA (reference sequence). The CDR3 is CSASLRTGIYGYTF. CDR3 DNA sequence: TGCAGTGCTAGCCTCCGGACAGGGATCTATGGCTACACCTTC.

The chain carries TRBV15 and TRBJ2-2, with 12 nucleotides matching TRBD1. There are 17 residues in the CDR3. Germline values: CDR1 LNHNV, CDR2 YYDKDF (reference sequence). The V gene end was trimmed by 5 bases and the J gene end by 6 bases; junction bases not matched to a gene: 10. As DNA, the CDR3 is TGTGCCACCAGCGGTCAACGGGGACAGGGGGCGTCCGGGGAGCTGTTTTTT. It is translated as CATSGQRGQGASGELFF.

This clonotype was picked up a small number of times. The gene calls are TRBV11-2 and TRBJ1-2; TRBD1 is a possible D gene (6 bases). Germline values: CDR1 SGHAT, CDR2 FQNNGV. The CDR3 length is 13 residues. Trimming removed 4 bases at V and 4 bases at J, with 10 bases between. The CDR3 region is CASSSQGIYGYTF. The CDR3 DNA is TGTGCCAGCAGCTCTCAGGGGATCTATGGCTACACCTTC.

This clonotype was counted a few times. The V call is TRBV5-1, the J call TRBJ2-7; tentatively, D is TRBD1 (5 bases). The ends were cut back, 4 bases at V and 3 bases at J, with 17 bases in the middle. From germline, CDR1 is SGHRS and CDR2 YFSETQ. The length of the CDR3 is 15 residues. The CDR3 protein is CASSTWPQGNYEQYF. The CDR3 DNA is TGCGCCAGCAGCACATGGCCTCAGGGAAACTACGAGCAGTACTTC.

V is TRBV24-1 and J is TRBJ2-3; D gene uncertain. The germline V gene encodes CDR1 KGHDR and CDR2 SFDVKD. This CDR3 is built from 14 residues. V shed 4 bases and J shed 6 bases, with 13 bases lying between them. The CDR3 loop reads CATSDLRGEDTQYF. CDR3 coding DNA: TGTGCCACCAGTGACCTCCGAGGAGAGGATACGCAGTATTTT.

This clonotype was observed a handful of times. The chain combines TRBV10-3 with TRBJ2-7; D gene uncertain. The CDR3 covers 13 residues. Trimming left V 3 bases short and J 6 bases short, with 12 bases between. The germline V gene has CDR1 ENHRY and CDR2 SYGVKD. This chain's CDR3 is CAISDLRAAEQYF. The CDR3, as DNA: TGTGCCATCAGTGATCTCCGGGCTGCCGAGCAGTACTTC.

This clonotype was detected a few times. The V gene is TRBV7-2, the J gene TRBJ1-2; D gene unclear. The CDR3 loop spans 15 amino acids. V was pared by 4 bases and J by 0 bases, with 12 bases between. Germline V gene lookup returns CDR1 SGHTA and CDR2 FQGNSA. The CDR3 region has the DNA TGTGCCAGCAGCTCAGCGTCAGGTCCTAACTATGGCTACACCTTC. It codes for CASSSASGPNYGYTF.

The chain employs TRBV20-1 and TRBJ2-1; 8 bases fit TRBD1. V was clipped by 6 bases and J by 2 bases; unmatched bases: 6. This CDR3 has 14 amino acids. CDR1 and CDR2 from the germline V gene are DFQATT and SNEGSKA (reference sequence). This CDR3 is CSARTGKAYNEQFF. The DNA of the CDR3 is TGCAGTGCCCGGACAGGGAAGGCCTACAATGAGCAGTTCTTC.

This clonotype has only a few counts. This chain uses TRBV5-1 with TRBJ1-2, with D perhaps TRBD1 (5 bases). This CDR3 spans 18 amino acids. CDR1 is SGHRS and CDR2 is YFSETQ in the germline V gene. Trimming removed 4 bases from V and 3 bases from J, with 25 bases in between. The CDR3: CASSRLGTAPYRDYGYTF. The DNA for the CDR3 is TGCGCCAGCAGCCGACTTGGGACGGCTCCTTATCGGGACTATGGCTACACCTTC.

This clonotype was counted a few times. This chain links TRBV15 with TRBJ1-5; D gene ambiguous. The V end was cut by 8 bases, the J end by 7 bases, with 15 bases between. CDR1 and CDR2 (germline): LNHNV, YYDKDF (reference sequence). The CDR3 is 13 amino acids. The CDR3 here is CATHPRRGQPQHF. The CDR3 DNA is TGTGCCACCCACCCTCGCCGGGGACAGCCCCAGCATTTT.

This clonotype was seen only a few times. The V call is TRBV11-1, the J call TRBJ1-1, with 9 positions matching TRBD1. Germline CDR1 reads SGHAT; CDR2 reads FQDESV (reference sequence). After removal of 5 bases from V and 0 bases from J, the junction contained 19 bases not matched to a gene. This CDR3 is 20 amino acids long. Here the CDR3 reads CASSPFLRLDRGLVNTEAFF. Here the CDR3 DNA reads TGTGCCAGCAGCCCTTTCCTACGGTTGGACAGGGGCCTTGTGAACACTGAAGCTTTCTTT.

This chain connects TRBV5-1 to TRBJ1-3; 10 positions agree with TRBD1. J lost 0 bases, V lost 3 bases, and 0 bases had no gene match. Germline V gene data show CDR1 as SGHRS and CDR2 as YFSETQ. This CDR3 is built from 15 residues. The CDR3 DNA sequence: TGCGCCAGCAGCTGGGACAGGGGCTCTGGAAACACCATATATTTT. It codes for CASSWDRGSGNTIYF.

This clonotype was found many times. The J gene is TRBJ2-1, the V gene TRBV12-3 or TRBV12-4, with a weak D call TRBD2 (6 bases). Trimming stripped 6 bases from V and 6 bases from J, with 18 bases between. The CDR3 spans 15 residues. The CDR3 is CASREGRPGRNEQFF. CDR3 DNA: TGTGCCAGCAGGGAGGGCCGCCCAGGTCGCAATGAGCAGTTCTTC.

This clonotype was seen a handful of times. The chain employs TRBV27 and TRBJ2-1; D may be TRBD2 (6 bases). Trimming left V 7 bases short and J 0 bases short, with 13 bases between. The CDR3 totals 15 residues. The V gene's germline CDR1 is MNHEY and CDR2 SMNVEV (reference sequence). The CDR3 region has the DNA TGTGCCAGCACGAGTAGCGGAGGCTCCTACAATGAGCAGTTCTTC. This translates into CASTSSGGSYNEQFF.

J is TRBJ2-5 and V is TRBV7-3; tentative D call: TRBD1 (6 bases). The CDR3 contains 15 residues. Per the germline V gene, CDR1 is SGHTA and CDR2 is FQGTGA. Deletions cut 1 base from V and 5 bases from J, with 14 bases between. CDR3 region: CASSLITGSWETQYF. The CDR3 coding sequence is TGTGCCAGCAGCTTAATTACAGGGAGTTGGGAGACCCAGTACTTC.

The gene calls are TRBV4-1 and TRBJ1-1, with D hard to call. This CDR3 is 15 amino acids long. Per the germline V gene, CDR1 is MGHRA and CDR2 is YSYEKL. Trimming removed 0 bases from V and 2 bases from J, with 10 bases in between. The CDR3 reads CASSQDNLGNTEAFF. Here the CDR3 DNA reads TGCGCCAGCAGCCAAGATAATCTGGGCAACACTGAAGCTTTCTTT.

The table lists this clonotype with a few counts. V usage is TRBV5-1 and J usage is TRBJ2-7; tentative D call: TRBD1 (5 bases). CDR3 length: 12 residues. The ends were cut back, 2 bases at V and 5 bases at J, with 8 bases in the middle. Germline V gene data show CDR1 as SGHRS and CDR2 as YFSETQ. The CDR3 DNA follows: TGCGCCAGCAGCTTCAGGGCCCACGAGCAGTACTTC. This gives the protein CASSFRAHEQYF.

The V call is TRBV3-1, the J call TRBJ2-7, with D hard to call. The V and J ends lost 1 base and 5 bases respectively, with 3 bases between them. Germline CDR1 reads LGHDT; CDR2 reads YNNKEL (reference sequence). There are 11 residues in the CDR3. The CDR3 nucleotides read TGTGCCAGCAGCCAAGTCAACGAGCAGTACTTC. Translating gives CASSQVNEQYF.

The V call is TRBV18, the J call TRBJ2-1; 7 bases map to TRBD2. CDR1 is KGHSH, CDR2 LQKENI, per germline. This CDR3 has 16 residues. V was pared by 3 bases and J by 4 bases, with 9 bases of the junction left unmatched. The CDR3 nucleotides are TGTGCCAGCTCACCTCAAAGCGGGATCGGGTACAATGAGCAGTTCTTC. Amino acid sequence: CASSPQSGIGYNEQFF.

The DNA for the CDR3 is TGCAGTGCTTTTCCCTCCAACAGGGGGGGCTATGGCTACACCTTC. Translation gives CSAFPSNRGGYGYTF. The rearrangement links TRBV20-1 to TRBJ1-2; 8 bases map to TRBD1. This CDR3 comprises 15 residues. Per the germline V gene, CDR1 is DFQATT and CDR2 is SNEGSKA (reference sequence). V trimming: 5 bases; J trimming: 4 bases; junction bases outside the gene matches: 12.